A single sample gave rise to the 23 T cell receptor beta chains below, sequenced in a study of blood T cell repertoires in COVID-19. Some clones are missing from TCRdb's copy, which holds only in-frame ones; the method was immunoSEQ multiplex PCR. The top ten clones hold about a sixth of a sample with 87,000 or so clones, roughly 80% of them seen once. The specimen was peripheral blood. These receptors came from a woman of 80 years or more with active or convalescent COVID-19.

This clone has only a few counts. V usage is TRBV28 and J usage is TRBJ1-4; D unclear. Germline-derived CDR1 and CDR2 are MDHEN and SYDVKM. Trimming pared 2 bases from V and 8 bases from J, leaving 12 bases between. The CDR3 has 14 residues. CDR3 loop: CASSLGGDIEKLFF. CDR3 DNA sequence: TGTGCCAGCAGTTTAGGCGGGGATATAGAAAAACTGTTTTTT.

The CDR3 nucleotides are TGTGCCAGCGGCCGCCGGGGAAACACCATATATTTT. It specifies CASGRRGNTIYF. This chain links TRBV14 with TRBJ1-3; no clear D gene. Trimming shortened V by 8 bases and J by 4 bases, and 9 bases separated the two germline ends. CDR3 length: 12 amino acids. From germline, CDR1 is SGHDN and CDR2 FVKESK.

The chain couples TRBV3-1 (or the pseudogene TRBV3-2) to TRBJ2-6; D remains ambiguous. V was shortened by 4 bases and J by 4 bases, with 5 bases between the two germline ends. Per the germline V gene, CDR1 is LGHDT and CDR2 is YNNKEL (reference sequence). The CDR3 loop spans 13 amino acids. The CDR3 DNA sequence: TGTGCCAGCAGCCGTGGCGGGGCCAACGTCCTGACTTTC. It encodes CASSRGGANVLTF.

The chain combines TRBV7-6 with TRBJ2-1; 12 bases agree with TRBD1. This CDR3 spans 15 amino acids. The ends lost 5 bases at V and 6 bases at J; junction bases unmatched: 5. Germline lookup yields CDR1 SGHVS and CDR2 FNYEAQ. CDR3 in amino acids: CASSGRDRGPNEQFF. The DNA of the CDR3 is TGTGCCAGCAGCGGCCGGGACAGGGGGCCCAATGAGCAGTTCTTC. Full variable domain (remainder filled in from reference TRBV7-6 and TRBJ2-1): GAGVSQSPRYKVTKRGQDVALRCDPISGHVSLYWYRQALGQGPEFLTYFNYEAQQDKSGLPNDRFSAERPEGSISTLTIQRTEQRDSAMYRCASSGRDRGPNEQFFGPGTRLTVL.

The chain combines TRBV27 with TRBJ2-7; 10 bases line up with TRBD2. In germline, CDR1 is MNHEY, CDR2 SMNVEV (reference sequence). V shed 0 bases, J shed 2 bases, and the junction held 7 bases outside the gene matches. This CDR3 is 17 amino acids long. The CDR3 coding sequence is TGTGCCAGCAGTTTATCGGGTCTAGCGGGGGTCCCCTACGAGCAGTACTTC. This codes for CASSLSGLAGVPYEQYF.

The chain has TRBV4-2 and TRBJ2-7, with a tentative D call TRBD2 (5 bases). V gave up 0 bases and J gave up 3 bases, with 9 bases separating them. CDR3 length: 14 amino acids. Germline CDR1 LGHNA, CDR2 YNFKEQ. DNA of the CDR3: TGTGCCAGCAGCCAAGATCCTGGGAGCTACGAGCAGTACTTC. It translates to CASSQDPGSYEQYF.

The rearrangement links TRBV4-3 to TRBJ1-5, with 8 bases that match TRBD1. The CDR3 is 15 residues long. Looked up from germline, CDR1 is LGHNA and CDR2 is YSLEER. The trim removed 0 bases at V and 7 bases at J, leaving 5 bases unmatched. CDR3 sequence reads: CASSQDGTGSQPQHF. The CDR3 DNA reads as TGCGCCAGCAGCCAAGATGGGACAGGTTCGCAGCCCCAGCATTTT.

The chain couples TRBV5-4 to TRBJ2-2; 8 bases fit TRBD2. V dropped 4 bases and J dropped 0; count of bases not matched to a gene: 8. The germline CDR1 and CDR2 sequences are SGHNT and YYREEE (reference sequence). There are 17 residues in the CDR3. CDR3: CASSIGGSGANTGELFF. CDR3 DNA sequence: TGTGCCAGCAGCATCGGGGGTAGCGGGGCGAACACCGGGGAGCTGTTTTTT. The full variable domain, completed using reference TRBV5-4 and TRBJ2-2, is ETGVTQSPTHLIKTRGQQVTLRCSSQSGHNTVSWYQQALGQGPQFIFQYYREEENGRGNFPPRFSGLQFPNYSSELNVNALELDDSALYLCASSIGGSGANTGELFFGEGSRLTVL.

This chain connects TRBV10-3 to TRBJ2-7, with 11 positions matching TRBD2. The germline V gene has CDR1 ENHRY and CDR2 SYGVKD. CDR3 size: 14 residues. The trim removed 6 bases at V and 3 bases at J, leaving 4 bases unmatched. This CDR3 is CAIRAGLADYEQYF. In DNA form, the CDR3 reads TGTGCCATCAGGGCGGGACTAGCGGACTACGAGCAGTACTTC.

CDR3 protein: CASSPWTGFTYNEQFF. The CDR3 nucleotides read TGTGCCAGCTCACCATGGACTGGATTTACCTACAATGAGCAGTTCTTC. This sequence joins TRBV18 and TRBJ2-1; D may be TRBD2 (5 bases). This CDR3 has 16 amino acids. Trimming removed 2 bases at V and 2 bases at J, with 13 bases between. Germline V lookup: CDR1 KGHSH, CDR2 LQKENI.

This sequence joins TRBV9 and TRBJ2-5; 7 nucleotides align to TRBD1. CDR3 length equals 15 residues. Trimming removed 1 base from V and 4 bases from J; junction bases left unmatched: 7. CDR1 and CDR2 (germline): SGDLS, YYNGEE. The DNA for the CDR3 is TGTGCCAGCAGCGTAAACCAGGGACAGTCAGAGACCCAGTACTTC. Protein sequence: CASSVNQGQSETQYF.

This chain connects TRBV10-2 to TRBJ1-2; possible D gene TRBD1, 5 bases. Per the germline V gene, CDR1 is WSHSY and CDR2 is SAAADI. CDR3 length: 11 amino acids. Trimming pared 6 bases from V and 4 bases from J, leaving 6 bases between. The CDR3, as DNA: TGCGCCAGCAGCGACAGCTATGGCTACACCTTC. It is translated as CASSDSYGYTF.

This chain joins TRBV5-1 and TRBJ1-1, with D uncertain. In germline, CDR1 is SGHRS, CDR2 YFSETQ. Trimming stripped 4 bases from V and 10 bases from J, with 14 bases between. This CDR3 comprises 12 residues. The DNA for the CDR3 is TGCGCCAGCAGCCCTCCCCCCGGAGCAGCTTTCTTT. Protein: CASSPPPGAAFF.

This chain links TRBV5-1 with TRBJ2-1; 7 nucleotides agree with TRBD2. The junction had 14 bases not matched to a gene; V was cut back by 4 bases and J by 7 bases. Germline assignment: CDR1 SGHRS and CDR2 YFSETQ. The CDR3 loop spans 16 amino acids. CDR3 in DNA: TGCGCCAGCAGCCGCTGGTGGGGGGGGATGGAGAATGAGCAGTTCTTC. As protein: CASSRWWGGMENEQFF.

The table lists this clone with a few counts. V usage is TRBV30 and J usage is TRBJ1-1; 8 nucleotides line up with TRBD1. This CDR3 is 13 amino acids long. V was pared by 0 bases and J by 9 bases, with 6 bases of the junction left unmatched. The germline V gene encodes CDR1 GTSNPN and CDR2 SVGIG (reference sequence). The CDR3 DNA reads TGTGCCTGGAGTGTACAACAGGGGGAGAAAGCTTTCTTT. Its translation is CAWSVQQGEKAFF.

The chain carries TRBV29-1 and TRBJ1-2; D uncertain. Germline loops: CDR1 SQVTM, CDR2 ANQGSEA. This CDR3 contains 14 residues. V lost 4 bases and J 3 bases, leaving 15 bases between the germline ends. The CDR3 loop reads CSVVPGSRDYGYTF. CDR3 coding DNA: TGCAGCGTTGTGCCCGGGTCGAGGGACTATGGCTACACCTTC.

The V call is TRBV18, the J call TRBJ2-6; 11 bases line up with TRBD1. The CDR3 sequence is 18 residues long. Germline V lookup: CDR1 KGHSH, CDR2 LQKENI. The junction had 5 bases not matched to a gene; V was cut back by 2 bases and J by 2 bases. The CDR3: CASSPRGTGGAGANVLTF. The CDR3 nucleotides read TGTGCCAGCTCACCAAGGGGGACAGGGGGAGCTGGGGCCAACGTCCTGACTTTC.

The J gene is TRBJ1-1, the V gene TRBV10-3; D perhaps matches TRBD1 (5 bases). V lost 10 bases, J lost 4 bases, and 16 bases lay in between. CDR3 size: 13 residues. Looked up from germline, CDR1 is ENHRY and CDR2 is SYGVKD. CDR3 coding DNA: TGTGCCAATGGGGACGGGGGAGTCACTGAAGCTTTCTTT. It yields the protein CANGDGGVTEAFF.

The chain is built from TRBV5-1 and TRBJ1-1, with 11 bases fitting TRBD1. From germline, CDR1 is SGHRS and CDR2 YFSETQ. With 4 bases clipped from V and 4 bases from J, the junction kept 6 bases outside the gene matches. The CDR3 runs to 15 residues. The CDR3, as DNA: TGCGCCAGCAGCCCTAGGACAGGGGGCGGCACTGAAGCTTTCTTT. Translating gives CASSPRTGGGTEAFF.

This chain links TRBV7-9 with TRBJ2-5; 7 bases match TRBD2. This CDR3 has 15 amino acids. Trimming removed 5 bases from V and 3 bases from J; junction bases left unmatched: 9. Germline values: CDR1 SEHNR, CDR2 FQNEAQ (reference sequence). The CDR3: CASSRPGLKEETQYF. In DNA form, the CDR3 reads TGTGCCAGCAGCCGTCCGGGACTAAAAGAAGAGACCCAGTACTTC.

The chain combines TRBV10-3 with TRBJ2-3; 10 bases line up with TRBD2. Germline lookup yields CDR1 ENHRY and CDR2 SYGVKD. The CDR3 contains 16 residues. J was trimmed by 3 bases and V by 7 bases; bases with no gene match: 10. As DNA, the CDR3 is TGTGCCATCAATAGTCTAGCGGGAGTAGTGACAGATACGCAGTATTTT. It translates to CAINSLAGVVTDTQYF.

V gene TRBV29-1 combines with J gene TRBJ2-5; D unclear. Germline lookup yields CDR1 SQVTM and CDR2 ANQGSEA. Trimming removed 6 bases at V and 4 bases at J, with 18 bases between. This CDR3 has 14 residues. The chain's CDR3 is CSVAKEPGPETQYF. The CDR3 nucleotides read TGCAGCGTGGCTAAGGAACCAGGCCCAGAGACCCAGTACTTC.

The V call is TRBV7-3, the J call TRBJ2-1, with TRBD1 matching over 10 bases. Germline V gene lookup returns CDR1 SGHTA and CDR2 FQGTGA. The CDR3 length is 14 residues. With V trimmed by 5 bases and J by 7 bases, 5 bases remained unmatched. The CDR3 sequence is CASSKGTGENEQFF. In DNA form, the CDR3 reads TGTGCCAGCAGCAAGGGGACAGGGGAAAATGAGCAGTTCTTC.